A selection of T cell receptor beta chains follows, all from one sample in a study of cytomegalovirus exposure and HLA in healthy donors. Clones were read by immunoSEQ multiplex PCR, and TCRdb kept only the in-frame ones, dropping some. In the table there are tens of thousands of clones, 95% to 97% of which are singletons. Material for sequencing was PBMCs. The receptors originated from a man aged 18 to 30 in good health and CMV-seronegative. Both conserved end residues are part of each CDR3. Each record gives: D gene, clone size, J gene, V gene, CDR3 DNA, CDR3 protein. The D gene is left open where the match is weak. Some rows have no size entry. The others give once, few or many, or a class for an expanded clone.

-	-	TRBJ1-2	TRBV18	TGTGCCAGCTCACCAACCGGGGGTGACTATGGCTACACCTTC	CASSPTGGDYGYTF
TRBD2	once	TRBJ2-7	TRBV7-9	TGTGCCAGCAGCCCCCGGAGGGAAGCGGGAGGCTACGAGCAGTACTTC	CASSPRREAGGYEQYF
-	-	TRBJ1-5	TRBV6-5	TGTGCCAGCAGGCGGGGAAGGGGTCAGCCCCAGCATTTT	CASRRGRGQPQHF
-	-	TRBJ1-2	TRBV19	TGTGCCAGTAGTATACACGGGACAAGGAATTATGGCTACACCTTC	CASSIHGTRNYGYTF
TRBD1	-	TRBJ2-3	TRBV19	TGTGCCAGTAGTACCGGGACAGGGGGAACAGATACGCAGTATTTT	CASSTGTGGTDTQYF
TRBD2	-	TRBJ2-2	TRBV7-3	TGTGCCAGCAGCCAAGGGCCTAGCGGGCCCTACCCGAACACCGGGGAGCTGTTTTTT	CASSQGPSGPYPNTGELFF
-	-	TRBJ1-1	TRBV7-6	TGTGCCAGCTCGAGTGCGGGGGTCCGAGATAGAAACACTGAAGCTTTCTTT	CASSSAGVRDRNTEAFF
-	-	TRBJ2-6	TRBV27	TGTGCCAGCAGACTCACGCGGGCTGGGGCCAACGTCCTGACTTTC	CASRLTRAGANVLTF
TRBD1	-	TRBJ1-2	TRBV29-1	TGCAGCGTTGTGACAGGGTATAATGGTGGCTACACCTTC	CSVVTGYNGGYTF
TRBD1	-	TRBJ2-7	TRBV6-1	TGTGCCAGCAGCTCAGGACAGGGCTACGAGCAGTACTTC	CASSSGQGYEQYF
TRBD1	once	TRBJ1-6	TRBV27	TGTGCCAGCAGTTTAGAGGGCAGGGGGAATTCACCCCTCCACTTT	CASSLEGRGNSPLHF
-	-	TRBJ1-1	TRBV10-3	TGTGCCATCAGGGGGGGTTTGGAGTCCCCGACTGAAGCTTTCTTT	CAIRGGLESPTEAFF
-	-	TRBJ1-6	TRBV10-3	TGTGCCATCAGTGGGACAGTTAATTCACCCCTCCACTTT	CAISGTVNSPLHF
-	-	TRBJ1-3	TRBV14	TGTGCCAGCAGCCGGACAGGAAACACCATATATTTT	CASSRTGNTIYF
TRBD1	-	TRBJ1-1	TRBV6-5	TGTGCCAGCACTCGACAGGGGGCGAACACTGAAGCTTTCTTT	CASTRQGANTEAFF
-	-	TRBJ1-2	TRBV5-6	TGTGCCAGCAGCTTAGGGGACTATGGCTACACCTTC	CASSLGDYGYTF
-	-	TRBJ1-1	TRBV19	TGTGCCAGTAGTGCCCGCTTAAGGACAGCAGCTTTCTTT	CASSARLRTAAFF
-	-	TRBJ1-4	TRBV10-3	TGTGCCATCAAGGCGGCAACTAATGAAAAACTGTTTTTT	CAIKAATNEKLFF
-	-	TRBJ2-7	TRBV11-2	TGTGCCAGCAGCTTAGTGGTGGGGGGCTACGAGCAGTACTTC	CASSLVVGGYEQYF
-	-	TRBJ1-4	TRBV7-9	TGTGCCAGCACCCCGCTCGGGGCAACTAATGAAAAACTGTTTTTT	CASTPLGATNEKLFF
-	-	TRBJ2-7	TRBV6-1	TGTGCCAGCACTTTACAGCTCAGCGGGGAGCAGTACTTC	CASTLQLSGEQYF
-	-	TRBJ1-1	TRBV5-1	TGCGCCAGCAGCACAGGACAGAACACTGAAGCTTTCTTT	CASSTGQNTEAFF
-	-	TRBJ2-7	TRBV21-1	TGTGCCAGCAGCAAAGCGGTGTCCGGGACAGGGGCCTACGAGCAGTACTTC	CASSKAVSGTGAYEQYF
TRBD2	-	TRBJ2-1	TRBV19	TGTGCCAGTAGTATTTTTTTCTCTAGCGGGGACAATGAGCAGTTCTTC	CASSIFFSSGDNEQFF
TRBD1	-	TRBJ2-5	TRBV7-9	TGTGCCAGCAGCTTATTCGGACAGGGGGAGACCCAGTACTTC	CASSLFGQGETQYF
TRBD1	-	TRBJ2-7	TRBV7-8	TGTGCCAGCAGCTCGACAGGGGGCGCGTACGAGCAGTACTTC	CASSSTGGAYEQYF
-	-	TRBJ1-5	TRBV18	TGTGCCAGCTCACCGACAGAGGCATCTCATCAGCCCCAGCATTTT	CASSPTEASHQPQHF
-	-	TRBJ1-2	TRBV7-9	TGTGCCAGCAGCCCTTTGGCTGGCTACACCTTC	CASSPLAGYTF
-	-	TRBJ2-5	TRBV11-2	TGTGCCAGCAGCTTAGGTCGGCCACGCGGGACTCTAGTCGGGACCCAGTACTTC	CASSLGRPRGTLVGTQYF
-	once	TRBJ1-3	TRBV11-2	TGTGCCAGCAGTCCAGGGAGGCTATCTGGAAACACCATATATTTT	CASSPGRLSGNTIYF
TRBD1	-	TRBJ2-7	TRBV27	TGTGCCAGCAGCCCCTTTGGGACAGAGGCCTACGAGCAGTACTTC	CASSPFGTEAYEQYF
-	-	TRBJ1-2	TRBV7-9	TGTGCCAGCAGCTTAGTAGAACAGTATGGCTACACCTTC	CASSLVEQYGYTF
TRBD1	-	TRBJ1-4	TRBV4-2	TGTGCCAGCAGCCCCATGGGGACAGGGGGCCTTAATCTGTTTTTT	CASSPMGTGGLNLFF
TRBD2	-	TRBJ2-1	TRBV9	TGTGCCAGCAGCGTAGGGTTTAGCGGGAGTGCTCCCTACAATGAGCAGTTCTTC	CASSVGFSGSAPYNEQFF
-	-	TRBJ2-3	TRBV5-5	TGTGCCAGCAGTGGCAGGGGTGACACAGATACGCAGTATTTT	CASSGRGDTDTQYF
-	-	TRBJ1-1	TRBV7-8	TGTGCCAGCAGCCCGGGGGGGGGCTGGACTGAAGCTTTCTTT	CASSPGGGWTEAFF
-	-	TRBJ2-7	TRBV25-1	TGTGCCAGCAGTGAGTCAAGAGGCAGGGACTACGAGCAGTACTTC	CASSESRGRDYEQYF
-	-	TRBJ1-6	TRBV28	TGTGCCAGCAGTTTCTTGCAGGGTTCCTATAATTCACCCCTCCACTTT	CASSFLQGSYNSPLHF
-	-	TRBJ1-3	TRBV9	TGTGCCAGCAGCGTGGGACACGACTCTGGAAACACCATATATTTT	CASSVGHDSGNTIYF
-	-	TRBJ1-1	TRBV4-2	TGTGCCAGCAGCCAAGGGGGGGTCAGCACTGAAGCTTTCTTT	CASSQGGVSTEAFF
-	-	TRBJ2-3	TRBV6-6	TGTGCCACCGCAATTACCGGAGATACGCAGTATTTT	CATAITGDTQYF
-	-	TRBJ1-4	TRBV25-1	TGTGCCAGCAGTCGTAAAGAAAAACTGTTTTTT	CASSRKEKLFF
-	-	TRBJ2-5	TRBV14	TGTGCCAGCAGCGTACGGACTAACCGCGAGACCCAGTACTTC	CASSVRTNRETQYF
TRBD1	-	TRBJ1-4	TRBV7-2	TGTGCCAGCAGCACCCGACAGGGGCCTAATGAAAAACTGTTTTTT	CASSTRQGPNEKLFF
-	-	TRBJ2-7	TRBV5-5	TGTGCCAGCAGCTTGGAAAGGACTGCAGCCTACGAGCAGTACTTC	CASSLERTAAYEQYF
-	-	TRBJ2-1	TRBV27	TGTGCCAGCAGTTGGACTGGGACTTACAATGAGCAGTTCTTC	CASSWTGTYNEQFF